This record concerns one TCR beta chain sequence. Its antigen is unidentified. The data were taken from a study of OX40 agonist ivuxolimab in advanced cancers. In the study overall: The dose-escalation group included hepatocellular carcinoma, melanoma, renal cell carcinoma and head and neck cancer. Broader study findings: The antigen specificity of the peripheral T cells (those that were expanded) was not determined. At 0.1 to 3.0 mg/kg, clonal expansion of CD4+ and CD8+ blood T cells had occurred by week 6.

This CDR3 comprises 16 residues. V shed 3 bases and J 3 bases; nucleotides not matched to a gene: 8. Per the germline V gene, CDR1 is MDHEN and CDR2 is SYDVKM. Sequencing used immunoSEQ multiplex PCR; TCRdb keeps in-frame clones, though not all of them. The profile shows around 55,000 clones, nearly 90% of them singletons. Specimen: CD4+ or CD8+ T cells sorted from blood, collected in a trial of the OX40 agonist ivuxolimab. This receptor was obtained from an adult with an advanced solid tumor such as melanoma, head and neck, liver or kidney cancer. The rearrangement joins TRBV28 to TRBJ1-2, with TRBD1 identical over 9 bases. CDR3 nucleotide sequence: TGTGCCAGCAGTTTCCCCGGGACAGGGAGAGACTATGGCTACACCTTC. Protein: CASSFPGTGRDYGYTF.